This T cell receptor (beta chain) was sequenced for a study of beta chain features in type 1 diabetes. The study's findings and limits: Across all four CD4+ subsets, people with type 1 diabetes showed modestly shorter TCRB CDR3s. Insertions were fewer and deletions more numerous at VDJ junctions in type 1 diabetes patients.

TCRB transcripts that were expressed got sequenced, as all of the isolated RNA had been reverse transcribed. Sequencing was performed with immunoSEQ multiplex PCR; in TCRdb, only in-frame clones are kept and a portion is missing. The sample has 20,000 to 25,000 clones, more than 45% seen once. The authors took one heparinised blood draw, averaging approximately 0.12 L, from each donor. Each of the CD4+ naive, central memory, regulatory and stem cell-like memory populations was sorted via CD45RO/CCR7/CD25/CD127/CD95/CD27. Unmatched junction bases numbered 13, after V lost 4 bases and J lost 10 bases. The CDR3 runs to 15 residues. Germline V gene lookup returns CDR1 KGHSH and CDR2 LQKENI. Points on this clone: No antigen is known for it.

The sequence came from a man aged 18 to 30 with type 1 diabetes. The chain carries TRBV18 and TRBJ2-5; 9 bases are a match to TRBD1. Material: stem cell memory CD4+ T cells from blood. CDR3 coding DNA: TGTGCCAGCTCACGACCAGGGACAGGGTACGGGGACCAGTACTTC. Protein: CASSRPGTGYGDQYF. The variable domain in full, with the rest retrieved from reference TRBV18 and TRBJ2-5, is NAGVMQNPRHLVRRRGQEARLRCSPMKGHSHVYWYRQLPEEGLKFMVYLQKENIIDESGMPKERFSAEFPKEGPSILRIQQVVRGDSAAYFCASSRPGTGYGDQYFGPGTRLLVL.